What follows is one TCR beta chain and its context. Antigen specificity is unknown. The data stem from a study of T cells in Graves' hyperthyroidism and ophthalmopathy. Study-level points and caveats: In simple terms, a model built on 13 V-J features told ophthalmopathy apart from stable hyperthyroidism. Most thyroid-expanded clonotypes above 0.001 were also found in blood. The model's output predicted ophthalmopathy at a median of approximately 6.5 months prior to onset.

The source material, RNA transcripts, was used to amplify TCR beta CDR3 regions. The HTBI set primed first-round TCR CDR3 RT-PCR. TCRdb independently ran MiXCR on the multiplex PCR reads; one entry per CDR3 protein. The sample holds around 600,000 distinct CDR3 sequences, approximately 42% seen once. The CDR3 totals 9 residues. V lost 3 bases to trimming and J lost 18 bases, with 6 bases between them. From germline, CDR1 is SNHLY and CDR2 FYNNEI. This receptor was taken from an adult man with Graves' disease, either hyperthyroidism or ophthalmopathy (not recorded which). The specimen was peripheral blood or thyroid tissue (not recorded which). V is TRBV2 and J is TRBJ1-6; D is unclear. The CDR3 nucleotides are TGTGCCAGCAGTGAGGCCCCCCACTTT. Translating gives CASSEAPHF.